Presented here are 25 T cell receptor beta chains from one specimen sequenced in a study of shared clonotypes between healthy human individuals. Only in-frame clones appear in the TCRdb table, and some are missing; sequencing was by immunoSEQ multiplex PCR. Of approximately 470,000 clones detected, 81% appear once; the ten largest clones hold approximately 11%. Specimen: PBMCs. The source of these receptors is a woman aged 40 to 50 in good health. Some clones in this sample may be carry-over from other donors' samples.

Here the CDR3 reads CASSILLDTQYF. Here the CDR3 DNA reads TGTGCCAGCAGTATCCTCTTAGATACGCAGTATTTT. V usage is TRBV28 and J usage is TRBJ2-3; the D is unclear. The germline V and J ends were trimmed by 5 bases and 5 bases, with 8 bases remaining between them. This CDR3 is built from 12 residues. Germline-derived CDR1 and CDR2 are MDHEN and SYDVKM.

This clone was recorded at least ten times. Other DNA sequences of this sample code for an identical CDR3. The gene calls are TRBV5-1 and TRBJ1-5; no clear D gene. Germline-derived CDR1 and CDR2 are SGHRS and YFSETQ. The CDR3 sequence is 15 residues long. Trimming removed 1 base from V and 1 base from J, with 9 bases in between. DNA of the CDR3: TGCGCCAGCAGCTTGTGGGCCGTAAGCAATCAGCCCCAGCATTTT. The encoded protein is CASSLWAVSNQPQHF.

The chain is built from TRBV6-6 and TRBJ2-2; D remains ambiguous. V lost 2 bases and J 13 bases, leaving 14 bases between the germline ends. The CDR3 has 13 amino acids. Germline CDR1 is MNHNY and CDR2 is SVGAGI (reference sequence). The CDR3 bases are TGTGCCAGCAGTTACACCCTGCACGGGCCGCTGTTTTTT. Translation gives CASSYTLHGPLFF.

This chain uses TRBV7-9 with TRBJ2-5; 7 nucleotides line up with TRBD1. Germline CDR1 is SEHNR and CDR2 is FQNEAQ (reference sequence). The CDR3 has 13 amino acids. With V trimmed by 5 bases and J by 4 bases, 4 bases remained unmatched. The chain's CDR3 is CASSGQVGETQYF. In DNA, the CDR3 is TGTGCCAGCAGCGGACAGGTGGGAGAGACCCAGTACTTC.

The gene calls are TRBV5-5 and TRBJ2-5; 7 bases are a match to TRBD1. The V segment lost 4 bases and the J segment 1 base; nucleotides outside the gene matches: 4. The germline gives CDR1 SGHKS, CDR2 YYEKEE (reference sequence). The CDR3 sequence is 14 residues long. CDR3 nucleotides: TGTGCCAGCAGCCAGGGACAGATCCAAGAGACCCAGTACTTC. Encoded protein: CASSQGQIQETQYF. The whole variable domain, filled in from reference TRBV5-5 and TRBJ2-5, reads DAGVTQSPTHLIKTRGQQVTLRCSPISGHKSVSWYQQVLGQGPQFIFQYYEKEERGRGNFPDRFSARQFPNYSSELNVNALLLGDSALYLCASSQGQIQETQYFGPGTRLLVL.

V usage is TRBV28 and J usage is TRBJ2-5, with D possibly TRBD1 on 6 matching bases. CDR1 and CDR2 from the germline V gene are MDHEN and SYDVKM. This CDR3 is built from 14 residues. V dropped 2 bases and J dropped 2 bases, with 9 bases sitting between them. CDR3 in amino acids: CASSLGGAQETQYF. CDR3 sequence (DNA): TGTGCCAGCAGTTTAGGGGGCGCGCAAGAGACCCAGTACTTC.

V usage is TRBV7-9 and J usage is TRBJ2-7, with 7 positions matching TRBD2. Germline V CDR1 and CDR2: SEHNR, FQNEAQ (reference sequence). The V and J ends lost 1 base and 0 bases, in that order; junction bases with no gene match: 9. CDR3 length equals 17 residues. Here the CDR3 reads CASSLVDSGQISYEQYF. CDR3 coding DNA: TGTGCCAGCAGCTTAGTGGATAGCGGGCAAATCTCCTACGAGCAGTACTTC.

The rearrangement uses TRBV29-1 and TRBJ2-5; 10 nucleotides match TRBD2. V lost 6 bases, J lost 5 bases, and 6 bases stayed unmatched. This CDR3 is built from 13 residues. Germline V gives CDR1 SQVTM, CDR2 ANQGSEA. The chain's CDR3 is CSVQTSGEETQYF. The CDR3, as DNA: TGCAGCGTGCAAACTAGCGGGGAGGAGACCCAGTACTTC.

This clone turned up a few times. A read error is possible here, since a much larger clone lies one base away. The chain carries TRBV5-1 and TRBJ2-1, with 8 bases lining up with TRBD2. The V and J ends lost 0 bases and 7 bases, in that order; junction bases with no gene match: 6. The germline V gene encodes CDR1 SGHRS and CDR2 YFSETQ. The CDR3 covers 15 residues. The CDR3 spells CASSLALTGGNEQFF. Written as DNA, the CDR3 is TGCGCCAGCAGCTTGGCTCTAACGGGAGGGAATGAGCAGTTCTTC. The whole variable domain, remainder taken from reference TRBV5-1 and TRBJ2-1, is KAGVTQTPRYLIKTRGQQVTLSCSPISGHRSVSWYQQTPGQGLQFLFEYFSETQRNKGNFPGRFSGRQFSNSRSEMNVSTLELGDSALYLCASSLALTGGNEQFFGPGTRLTVL.

V and J are TRBV11-2 and TRBJ2-7; D uncertain. Germline V gene sequence: CDR1 SGHAT, CDR2 FQNNGV. V was shortened by 5 bases and J by 4 bases, with 15 bases between the two germline ends. The CDR3 is made up of 14 amino acids. The CDR3 DNA reads as TGTGCCAGCAGCCTCGGCCTATACCTTTACGAGCAGTACTTC. The encoded protein is CASSLGLYLYEQYF.

A word on this clone: A much bigger clone sits one base away, suggesting this may be a read error. The chain links TRBV9 to TRBJ2-1; D is unresolved. The germline V and J ends were trimmed by 3 bases and 9 bases, with 10 bases remaining between them. Germline loops: CDR1 SGDLS, CDR2 YYNGEE. CDR3 length: 12 residues. CDR3 sequence: CASSEGRSEQFF. As DNA, the CDR3 is TGTGCCAGCAGCGAAGGCAGGAGTGAGCAGTTCTTC.

CDR3 protein: CASSEFSLLKYF. Here the CDR3 DNA reads TGTGCCAGCAGTGAATTCTCGCTCCTCAAGTACTTC. This chain joins TRBV25-1 and TRBJ2-7; D is uncertain. CDR3 length: 12 residues. Germline V lookup: CDR1 MGHDK, CDR2 SYGVNS. V dropped 1 base and J dropped 11 bases, with 12 bases sitting between them.

This clone was seen repeatedly, ten times or more. Different DNA sequences within this sample yield the same CDR3. The rearrangement joins TRBV10-3 to TRBJ2-3, with TRBD2 matching 9 bases. Germline CDR1 reads ENHRY; CDR2 reads SYGVKD. The CDR3 contains 15 residues. V was pared by 10 bases and J by 6 bases, with 14 bases of the junction left unmatched. The CDR3 DNA is TGTGCCACCGTTGGACTAGCGCCATTTATGGATACGCAGTATTTT. Protein: CATVGLAPFMDTQYF.

The genes are TRBV6-6 and TRBJ2-7, with D perhaps matching TRBD1 (7 bases). This CDR3 is built from 13 residues. Trimming stripped 7 bases from V and 5 bases from J, with 15 bases between. The germline CDR1 and CDR2 sequences are MNHNY and SVGAGI (reference sequence). Here the CDR3 reads CASMTGGGDEQYF. The CDR3 DNA reads as TGTGCCAGCATGACCGGAGGGGGCGACGAGCAGTACTTC.

As for this clone: A far more abundant clone sits one base away, making this likely a read error. The chain has TRBV5-1 and TRBJ1-1; no firm D call. V lost 0 bases and J 4 bases, leaving 7 bases between the germline ends. Germline V gene lookup returns CDR1 SGHRS and CDR2 YFSETQ. The CDR3 sequence is 13 residues long. The CDR3 spells CASSLEGTTEAFF. DNA for the CDR3: TGCGCCAGCAGCTTGGAGGGAACCACTGAAGCTTTCTTT.

A few counts support this clone. The chain employs TRBV5-6 and TRBJ1-2; no definite D call. Trimming shortened V by 1 base and J by 4 bases, and 11 bases separated the two germline ends. Germline V gene data show CDR1 as SGHDT and CDR2 as YYEEEE. The CDR3 sequence is 14 residues long. CDR3 sequence: CASSLNSGPYGYTF. The CDR3 DNA follows: TGTGCCAGCAGCTTGAACTCGGGCCCCTATGGCTACACCTTC.

For the CDR3, the DNA is TGTGCCAGCAGCTCCTTTGGGACTAGCGGGAGCGCAGATACGCAGTATTTT. Translation: CASSSFGTSGSADTQYF. The rearrangement links TRBV7-8 to TRBJ2-3, with TRBD2 matching 14 bases. Germline CDR1 SGHVS, CDR2 FQNEAQ. The CDR3 is made up of 17 amino acids. The V gene end was trimmed by 4 bases and the J gene end by 4 bases; junction bases not matched to a gene: 7.

A remark on this clone: Its ends do not fully match the called genes, so a read error is possible. The genes are TRBV7-9 and TRBJ2-7; D might be TRBD1 or TRBD2, each matching 5 bases. The CDR3 loop spans 13 amino acids. Germline values: CDR1 SEHNR, CDR2 FQNEAQ (reference sequence). CDR3 bases: TGTGCCAGCAGCTTAGCCGGGGACGACCAGTGTCGTTTC. Translating gives CASSLAGDDQCRF.

The rearrangement links TRBV10-3 to TRBJ2-5; the match to TRBD1 covers 10 bases. The junction had 6 bases not matched to a gene; V was cut back by 6 bases and J by 2 bases. Germline CDR1 is ENHRY and CDR2 is SYGVKD. There are 15 residues in the CDR3. The CDR3 loop is CAIRSDRGEQETQYF. For the CDR3, the DNA is TGTGCCATCAGATCGGACAGGGGGGAACAAGAGACCCAGTACTTC.

The rearrangement uses TRBV27 and TRBJ1-1; TRBD1 matches 8 bases. Looked up from germline, CDR1 is MNHEY and CDR2 is SMNVEV (reference sequence). The CDR3 has 11 amino acids. Unmatched junction bases numbered 5, after V lost 7 bases and J lost 10 bases. CDR3 protein: CASIWDRRAFF. The CDR3 DNA sequence: TGTGCCAGCATCTGGGACAGGAGAGCTTTCTTT.

The V gene is TRBV5-4, the J gene TRBJ2-2; D uncertain. V was cut by 3 bases and J by 3 bases, with 6 bases left in between. Germline loops: CDR1 SGHNT, CDR2 YYREEE (reference sequence). This CDR3 has 13 amino acids. The CDR3 DNA follows: TGTGCCAGCAGCTGGGTCCACACCGGGGAGCTGTTTTTT. It codes for CASSWVHTGELFF.

The count of this clone is one. This is likely an artifact of a read error, given a far larger clone one base away. The same CDR3 can be traced to other DNA sequences in this sample. The rearrangement links TRBV30 to TRBJ1-2, with a tentative D call TRBD1 (6 bases). This CDR3 comprises 13 residues. Germline V gene sequence: CDR1 GTSNPN, CDR2 SVGIG (reference sequence). In DNA form, the CDR3 reads TGCGCCTGGAGGGGGAAGGGAAGGGTTGGCTACACCTTC. Translation: CAWRGKGRVGYTF. Supplemented by reference TRBV30 and TRBJ1-2, the full variable domain reads SQTIHQWPATLVQPVGSPLSLECTVEGTSNPNLYWYRQAAGRGLQLLFYSVGIGQISSEVPQNLSASRPQDRQFILSSKKLLLSDSGFYLCAWRGKGRVGYTFGSGTRLTVV.

The rearrangement links TRBV5-1 to TRBJ1-1; D gene ambiguous. This CDR3 comprises 14 residues. Germline CDR1 is SGHRS and CDR2 is YFSETQ. Trimming left V 4 bases short and J 4 bases short, with 14 bases between. Here the CDR3 DNA reads TGCGCCAGCAGCGAACACGGAGGGCTCACTGAAGCTTTCTTT. This codes for CASSEHGGLTEAFF.

V usage is TRBV28 and J usage is TRBJ2-5; possibly TRBD2 for D (6 bases). Germline loops: CDR1 MDHEN, CDR2 SYDVKM. The length of the CDR3 is 14 residues. V lost 10 bases and J lost 8, with 23 bases in between. CDR3 sequence (DNA): TGTGCCACCCTTACGGGGGTGGAGAGAGGAACCCAGTACTTC. This codes for CATLTGVERGTQYF.

The chain uses TRBV11-2 and TRBJ1-2; tentatively, D is TRBD1 (5 bases). This CDR3 is built from 14 residues. V was trimmed by 4 bases and J by 5 bases, leaving 14 bases between them. Germline CDR1 and CDR2: SGHAT and FQNNGV. The CDR3 is CASSSMAAGYGYTF. Written as DNA, the CDR3 is TGTGCCAGCAGCTCCATGGCCGCAGGGTATGGCTACACCTTC.